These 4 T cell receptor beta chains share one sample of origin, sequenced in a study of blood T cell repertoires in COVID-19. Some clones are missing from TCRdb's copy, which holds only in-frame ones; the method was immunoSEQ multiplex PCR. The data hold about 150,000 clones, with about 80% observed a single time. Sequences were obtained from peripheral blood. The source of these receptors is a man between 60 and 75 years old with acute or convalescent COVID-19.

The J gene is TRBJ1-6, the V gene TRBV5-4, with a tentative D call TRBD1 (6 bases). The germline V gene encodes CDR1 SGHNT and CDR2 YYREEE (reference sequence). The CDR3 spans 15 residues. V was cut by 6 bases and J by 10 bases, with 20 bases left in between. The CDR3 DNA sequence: TGTGCCAGCAACCTGGACGGGGGGCTCAGATCACCCCTCCACTTT. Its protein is CASNLDGGLRSPLHF.

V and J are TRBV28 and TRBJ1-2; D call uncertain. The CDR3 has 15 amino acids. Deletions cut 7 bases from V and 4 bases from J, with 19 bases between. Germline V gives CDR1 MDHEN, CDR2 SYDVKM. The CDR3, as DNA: TGTGCCAGCAACCCCATCGGCGATACAGCCTATGGCTACACCTTC. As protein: CASNPIGDTAYGYTF.

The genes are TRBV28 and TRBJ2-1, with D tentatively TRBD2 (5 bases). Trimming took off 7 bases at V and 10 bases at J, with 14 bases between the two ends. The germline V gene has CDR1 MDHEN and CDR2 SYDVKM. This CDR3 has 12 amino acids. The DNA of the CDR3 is TGTGCCAGCACCTTTACTAGTGGGGAGCAGTTCTTC. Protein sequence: CASTFTSGEQFF.

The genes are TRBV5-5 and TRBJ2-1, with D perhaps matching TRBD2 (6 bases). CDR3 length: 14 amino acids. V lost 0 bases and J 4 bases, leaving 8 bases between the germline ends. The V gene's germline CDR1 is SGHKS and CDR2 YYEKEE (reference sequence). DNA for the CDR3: TGTGCCAGCAGCTTGGGACTAGATTACAATGAGCAGTTCTTC. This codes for CASSLGLDYNEQFF. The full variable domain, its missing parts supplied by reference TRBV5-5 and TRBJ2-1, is DAGVTQSPTHLIKTRGQQVTLRCSPISGHKSVSWYQQVLGQGPQFIFQYYEKEERGRGNFPDRFSARQFPNYSSELNVNALLLGDSALYLCASSLGLDYNEQFFGPGTRLTVL.